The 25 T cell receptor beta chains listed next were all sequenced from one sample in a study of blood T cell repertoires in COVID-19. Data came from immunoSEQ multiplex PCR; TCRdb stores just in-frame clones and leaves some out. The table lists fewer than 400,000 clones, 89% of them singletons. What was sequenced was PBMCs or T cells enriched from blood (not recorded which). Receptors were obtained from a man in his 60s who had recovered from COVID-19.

The CDR3 DNA follows: TGCGCCAGCAGCCAAGATCGCGGGGTAACATTATACAATGAGCAGTTCTTC. This sequence encodes CASSQDRGVTLYNEQFF. The rearrangement joins TRBV4-1 to TRBJ2-1; possibly TRBD2 for D (6 bases). V gave up 0 bases and J gave up 4 bases, with 16 bases separating them. The CDR3 loop spans 17 amino acids. CDR1 and CDR2 (germline): MGHRA, YSYEKL.

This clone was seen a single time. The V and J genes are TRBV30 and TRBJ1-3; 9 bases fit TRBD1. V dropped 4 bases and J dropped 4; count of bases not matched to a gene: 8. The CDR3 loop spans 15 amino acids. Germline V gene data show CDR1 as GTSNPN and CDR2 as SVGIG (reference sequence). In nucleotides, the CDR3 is TGTGCCTGGATGGGGGCCGGGACAGGGGGAAACACCATATATTTT. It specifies CAWMGAGTGGNTIYF.

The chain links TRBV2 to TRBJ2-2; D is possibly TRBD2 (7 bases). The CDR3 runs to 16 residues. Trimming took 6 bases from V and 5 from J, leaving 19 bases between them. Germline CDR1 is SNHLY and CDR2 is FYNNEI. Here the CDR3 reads CASRNGGGRGTGELFF. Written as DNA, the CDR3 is TGTGCCAGCAGAAACGGGGGCGGGAGAGGTACCGGGGAGCTGTTTTTT.

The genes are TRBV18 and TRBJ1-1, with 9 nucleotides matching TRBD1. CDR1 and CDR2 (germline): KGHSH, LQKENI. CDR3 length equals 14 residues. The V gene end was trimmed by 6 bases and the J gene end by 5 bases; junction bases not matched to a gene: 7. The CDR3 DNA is TGTGCCAGCTCCCCGGACAGGGGAGGTACTGAAGCTTTCTTT. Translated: CASSPDRGGTEAFF. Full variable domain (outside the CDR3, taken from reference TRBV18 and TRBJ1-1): NAGVMQNPRHLVRRRGQEARLRCSPMKGHSHVYWYRQLPEEGLKFMVYLQKENIIDESGMPKERFSAEFPKEGPSILRIQQVVRGDSAAYFCASSPDRGGTEAFFGQGTRLTVV.

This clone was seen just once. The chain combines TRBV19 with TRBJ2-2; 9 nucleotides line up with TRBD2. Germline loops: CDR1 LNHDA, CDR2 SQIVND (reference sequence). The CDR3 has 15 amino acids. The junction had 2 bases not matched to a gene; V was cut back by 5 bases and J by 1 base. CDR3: CASSSSGVNTGELFF. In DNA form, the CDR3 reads TGTGCCAGTAGTTCTAGCGGGGTGAACACCGGGGAGCTGTTTTTT.

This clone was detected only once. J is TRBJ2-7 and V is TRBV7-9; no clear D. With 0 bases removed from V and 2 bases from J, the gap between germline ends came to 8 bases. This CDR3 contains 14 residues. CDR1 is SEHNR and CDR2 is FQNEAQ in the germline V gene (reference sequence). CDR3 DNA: TGTGCCAGCAGCTTAGCCACACCCACCTACGAGCAGTACTTC. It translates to CASSLATPTYEQYF.

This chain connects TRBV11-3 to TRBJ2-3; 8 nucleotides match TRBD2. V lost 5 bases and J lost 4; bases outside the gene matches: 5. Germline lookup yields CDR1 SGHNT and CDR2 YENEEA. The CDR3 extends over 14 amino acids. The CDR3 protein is CASSPGLAADTQYF. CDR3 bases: TGTGCCAGCAGCCCCGGACTAGCCGCAGATACGCAGTATTTT. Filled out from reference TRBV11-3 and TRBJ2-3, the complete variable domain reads EAGVVQSPRYKIIEKKQPVAFWCNPISGHNTLYWYLQNLGQGPELLIRYENEEAVDDSQLPKDRFSAERLKGVDSTLKIQPAELGDSAVYLCASSPGLAADTQYFGPGTRLTVL.

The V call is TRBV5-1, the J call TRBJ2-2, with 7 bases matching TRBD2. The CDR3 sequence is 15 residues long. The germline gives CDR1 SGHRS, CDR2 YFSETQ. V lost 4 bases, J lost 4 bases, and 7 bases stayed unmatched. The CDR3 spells CASSPSSGVTGELFF. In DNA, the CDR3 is TGCGCCAGCAGCCCTTCTAGCGGAGTCACCGGGGAGCTGTTTTTT.

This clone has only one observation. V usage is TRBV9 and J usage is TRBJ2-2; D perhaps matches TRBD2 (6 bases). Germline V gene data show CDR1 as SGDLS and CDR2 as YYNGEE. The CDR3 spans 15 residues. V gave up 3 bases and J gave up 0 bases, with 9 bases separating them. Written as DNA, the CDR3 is TGTGCCAGCAGCGGTAGCGGAGCGAACACCGGGGAGCTGTTTTTT. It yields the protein CASSGSGANTGELFF.

The CDR3 DNA follows: TGTGCCAGCAGCCTACGGACTTCTAGCACAGATACGCAGTATTTT. Protein: CASSLRTSSTDTQYF. The J gene is TRBJ2-3, the V gene TRBV3-1 (or the pseudogene TRBV3-2); TRBD2 is a possible D gene (5 bases). This CDR3 comprises 15 residues. V gave up 4 bases and J gave up 0 bases, with 11 bases separating them. Germline V lookup: CDR1 LGHDT, CDR2 YNNKEL (reference sequence).

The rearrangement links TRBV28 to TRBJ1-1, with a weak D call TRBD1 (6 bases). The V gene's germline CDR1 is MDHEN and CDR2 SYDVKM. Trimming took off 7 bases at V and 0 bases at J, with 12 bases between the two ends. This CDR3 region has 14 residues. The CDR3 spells CASTLQGMNTEAFF. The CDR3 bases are TGTGCCAGCACCCTTCAGGGGATGAACACTGAAGCTTTCTTT.

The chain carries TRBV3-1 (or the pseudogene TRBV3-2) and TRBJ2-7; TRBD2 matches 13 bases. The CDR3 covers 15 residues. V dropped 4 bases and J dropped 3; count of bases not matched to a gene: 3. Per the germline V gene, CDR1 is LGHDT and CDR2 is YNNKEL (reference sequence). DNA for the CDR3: TGTGCCAGCAGCCGCTGGACTAGCGGGAGCTACGAGCAGTACTTC. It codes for CASSRWTSGSYEQYF.

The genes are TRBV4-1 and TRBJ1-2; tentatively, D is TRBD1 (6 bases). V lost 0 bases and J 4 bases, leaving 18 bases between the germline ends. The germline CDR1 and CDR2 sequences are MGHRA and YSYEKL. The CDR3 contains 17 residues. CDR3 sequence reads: CASSQERLATGLYGYTF. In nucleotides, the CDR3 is TGCGCCAGCAGCCAAGAGCGGTTGGCAACAGGGCTCTATGGCTACACCTTC.

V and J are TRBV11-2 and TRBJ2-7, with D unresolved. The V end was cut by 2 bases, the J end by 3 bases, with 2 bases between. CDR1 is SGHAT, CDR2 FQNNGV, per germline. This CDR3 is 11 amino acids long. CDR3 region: CASSLYYEQYF. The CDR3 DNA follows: TGTGCCAGCAGCTTATACTACGAGCAGTACTTC.

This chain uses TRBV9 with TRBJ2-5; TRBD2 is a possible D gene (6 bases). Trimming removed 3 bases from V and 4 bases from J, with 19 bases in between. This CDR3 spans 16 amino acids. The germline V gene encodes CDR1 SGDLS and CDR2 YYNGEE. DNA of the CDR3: TGTGCCAGCAGCGCTCCGGGACTGCCGGTCGTAGAGACCCAGTACTTC. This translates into CASSAPGLPVVETQYF.

The CDR3 loop reads CASSSDPGGRDEQYF. CDR3 sequence (DNA): TGCGCCAGCAGCTCCGATCCCGGGGGTCGCGACGAGCAGTACTTC. The rearrangement uses TRBV5-1 and TRBJ2-7, with a possible D match to TRBD2 (6 bases). The CDR3 loop spans 15 amino acids. V was clipped by 3 bases and J by 5 bases, with 18 bases between them. The germline V gene has CDR1 SGHRS and CDR2 YFSETQ.

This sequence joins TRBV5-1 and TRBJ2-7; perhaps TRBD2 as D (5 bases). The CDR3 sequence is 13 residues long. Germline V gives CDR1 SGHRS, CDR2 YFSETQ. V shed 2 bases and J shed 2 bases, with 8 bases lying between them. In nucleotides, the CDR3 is TGCGCCAGCAGCTTTGACGGGACCTACGAGCAGTACTTC. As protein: CASSFDGTYEQYF.

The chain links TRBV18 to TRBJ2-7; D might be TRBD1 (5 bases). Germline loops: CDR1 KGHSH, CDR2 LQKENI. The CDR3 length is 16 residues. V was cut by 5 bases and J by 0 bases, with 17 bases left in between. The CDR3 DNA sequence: TGTGCCAGCTCAGCCCAACAGGTTCAGGACTCCTACGAGCAGTACTTC. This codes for CASSAQQVQDSYEQYF.

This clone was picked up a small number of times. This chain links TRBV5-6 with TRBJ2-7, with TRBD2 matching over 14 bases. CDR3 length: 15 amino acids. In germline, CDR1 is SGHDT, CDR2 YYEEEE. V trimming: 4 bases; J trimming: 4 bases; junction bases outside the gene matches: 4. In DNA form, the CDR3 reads TGTGCCAGCAGCGGTGGGACTAGCGGGAGATACGAGCAGTACTTC. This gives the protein CASSGGTSGRYEQYF.

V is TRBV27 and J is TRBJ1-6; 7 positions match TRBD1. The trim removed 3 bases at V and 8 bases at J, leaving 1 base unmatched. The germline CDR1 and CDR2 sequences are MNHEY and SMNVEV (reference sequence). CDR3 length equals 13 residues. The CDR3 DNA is TGTGCCAGCAGTTTTACAGGGGATTCACCCCTCCACTTT. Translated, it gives CASSFTGDSPLHF.

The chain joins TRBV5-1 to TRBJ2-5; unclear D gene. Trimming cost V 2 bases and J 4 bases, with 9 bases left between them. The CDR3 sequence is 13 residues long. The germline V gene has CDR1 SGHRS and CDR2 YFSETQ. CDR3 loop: CASSFTVPETQYF. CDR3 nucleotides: TGCGCCAGCAGCTTTACTGTCCCAGAGACCCAGTACTTC.

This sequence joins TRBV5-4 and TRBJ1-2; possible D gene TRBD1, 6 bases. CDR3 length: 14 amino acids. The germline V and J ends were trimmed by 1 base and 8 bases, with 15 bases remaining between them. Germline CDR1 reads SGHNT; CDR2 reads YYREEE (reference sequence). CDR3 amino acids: CASSLSAGAEGYTF. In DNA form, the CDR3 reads TGTGCCAGCAGCTTGTCAGCAGGGGCGGAGGGCTACACCTTC.

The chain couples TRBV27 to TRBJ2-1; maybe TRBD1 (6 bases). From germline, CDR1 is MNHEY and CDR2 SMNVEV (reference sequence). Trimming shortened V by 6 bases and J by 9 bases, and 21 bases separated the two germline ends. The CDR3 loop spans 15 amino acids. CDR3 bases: TGTGCCAGCAGCGCTCTTTACAGGGTGATCAGTGAGCAGTTCTTC. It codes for CASSALYRVISEQFF.

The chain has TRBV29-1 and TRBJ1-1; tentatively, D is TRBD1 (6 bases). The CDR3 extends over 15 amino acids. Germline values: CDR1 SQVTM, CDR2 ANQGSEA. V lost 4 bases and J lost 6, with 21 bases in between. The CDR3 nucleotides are TGCAGCGTTGCTCCGGGACAACCAGAAACTTCTGAAGCTTTCTTT. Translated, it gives CSVAPGQPETSEAFF.

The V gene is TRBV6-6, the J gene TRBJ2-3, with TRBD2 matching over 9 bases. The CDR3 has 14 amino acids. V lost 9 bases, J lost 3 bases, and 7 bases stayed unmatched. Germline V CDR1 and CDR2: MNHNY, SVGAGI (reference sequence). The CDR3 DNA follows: TGTGCCAGACCCCCTAGCGGGATGACAGATACGCAGTATTTT. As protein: CARPPSGMTDTQYF.